These 28 T cell receptor beta chains share one sample of origin, sequenced in a study of blood T cell repertoires in COVID-19. Some clones are missing from TCRdb's copy, which holds only in-frame ones; the method was immunoSEQ multiplex PCR. The top ten clones hold about 5% of a sample with about 210,000 clones, approximately 90% of them seen once. Material: peripheral blood. Every receptor here comes from a woman aged 35 to 49 with acute or convalescent COVID-19.

This clone was counted a single time. V gene TRBV5-4 combines with J gene TRBJ1-6, with D perhaps matching TRBD1 (5 bases). CDR3 size: 15 residues. V lost 4 bases to trimming and J lost 8 bases, with 16 bases between them. Germline loops: CDR1 SGHNT, CDR2 YYREEE (reference sequence). The CDR3 nucleotides read TGTGCCAGCAGCCTTCAAGGGGTGAGCCATTCACCCCTCCACTTT. It yields the protein CASSLQGVSHSPLHF.

The J gene is TRBJ2-2, the V gene TRBV6-6; D may be TRBD2 (5 bases). The CDR3 runs to 14 residues. CDR1 MNHNY and CDR2 SVGAGI come from the germline V gene (reference sequence). Trimming shortened V by 8 bases and J by 5 bases, and 15 bases separated the two germline ends. CDR3 protein: CASRRLSVTGELFF. The DNA for the CDR3 is TGTGCCAGCCGTCGTCTTAGCGTTACCGGGGAGCTGTTTTTT.

This chain links TRBV2 with TRBJ1-4; 11 positions agree with TRBD1. CDR1 and CDR2 (germline): SNHLY, FYNNEI. The CDR3 runs to 13 residues. V dropped 10 bases and J dropped 8; count of bases not matched to a gene: 6. The CDR3: CATRTGGREKLFF. The CDR3 bases are TGTGCCACCAGGACAGGGGGCCGGGAAAAACTGTTTTTT.

This chain connects TRBV5-1 to TRBJ1-2, with 10 bases lining up with TRBD1. CDR1 SGHRS and CDR2 YFSETQ come from the germline V gene. CDR3 length equals 19 residues. Trimming removed 4 bases from V and 2 bases from J; junction bases left unmatched: 17. This chain's CDR3 is CASSPETGGRRRGNYGYTF. The CDR3 DNA reads as TGCGCCAGCAGCCCCGAGACAGGGGGCAGGAGACGGGGGAACTATGGCTACACCTTC.

J is TRBJ1-1 and V is TRBV24-1; maybe TRBD1 (6 bases). CDR1 is KGHDR, CDR2 SFDVKD, per germline. This CDR3 has 16 amino acids. Trimming took 5 bases from V and 5 from J, leaving 20 bases between them. The CDR3 sequence: CATSGWGGDGKTEAFF. CDR3 sequence (DNA): TGTGCCACCAGTGGATGGGGGGGCGATGGAAAGACTGAAGCTTTCTTT.

V gene TRBV2 combines with J gene TRBJ2-3; D gene uncertain. The V gene's germline CDR1 is SNHLY and CDR2 FYNNEI. The length of the CDR3 is 11 residues. Between the trimmed V and J ends, which lost 4 bases and 8 bases, there was a span of 7 bases. CDR3 residues: CASSAFGTQYF. CDR3 in DNA: TGTGCCAGCAGTGCCTTCGGTACGCAGTATTTT. The full variable domain, in which reference TRBV2 and TRBJ2-3 provide the parts outside the CDR3, is EPEVTQTPSHQVTQMGQEVILRCVPISNHLYFYWYRQILGQKVEFLVSFYNNEISEKSEIFDDQFSVERPDGSNFTLKIRSTKLEDSAMYFCASSAFGTQYFGPGTRLTVL.

The chain employs TRBV14 and TRBJ1-4; no firm D call. CDR1 SGHDN and CDR2 FVKESK come from the germline V gene. The CDR3 covers 16 residues. Trimming shortened V by 4 bases and J by 4 bases, and 16 bases separated the two germline ends. CDR3 in amino acids: CASSPNPLPSNEKLFF. Written as DNA, the CDR3 is TGTGCCAGCAGCCCGAATCCCCTCCCGAGTAATGAAAAACTGTTTTTT.

This chain connects TRBV30 to TRBJ1-2, with D perhaps matching TRBD1 (6 bases). The germline gives CDR1 GTSNPN, CDR2 SVGIG (reference sequence). The germline V and J ends were trimmed by 8 bases and 2 bases, with 9 bases remaining between them. This CDR3 is 11 amino acids long. Written as DNA, the CDR3 is TGTGCCGCCGACAGGAACTATGGCTACACCTTC. Translating it yields CAADRNYGYTF.

The chain carries TRBV6-4 and TRBJ2-3; 9 bases map to TRBD2. V lost 2 bases to trimming and J lost 3 bases; unmatched junction nucleotides: 6. This CDR3 is built from 16 residues. CDR1 and CDR2 (germline): MRHNA, SNTAGT. In DNA, the CDR3 is TGTGCCAGCAGTGACGAGGCGGGGGGGGAAACAGATACGCAGTATTTT. It translates to CASSDEAGGETDTQYF.

The rearrangement links TRBV6-5 to TRBJ1-1; a weak D match, TRBD1 (6 bases). This CDR3 is built from 14 residues. V lost 6 bases and J lost 11, with 22 bases in between. Germline V gene data show CDR1 as MNHEY and CDR2 as SVGAGI. CDR3: CASRKGQGGAGAFF. The DNA of the CDR3 is TGTGCCAGCAGAAAGGGACAAGGGGGGGCCGGGGCTTTCTTT.

The chain couples TRBV27 to TRBJ1-1; 9 bases match TRBD1. The CDR3 spans 14 residues. V lost 8 bases, J lost 3 bases, and 7 bases stayed unmatched. Looked up from germline, CDR1 is MNHEY and CDR2 is SMNVEV (reference sequence). CDR3 DNA: TGTGCCAGCTATAAAGACAGGGGGGACACTGAAGCTTTCTTT. Protein sequence: CASYKDRGDTEAFF.

In this sample, this clone turned up once. The chain has TRBV28 and TRBJ1-2; D gene unclear. Germline CDR1 is MDHEN and CDR2 is SYDVKM. The CDR3 sequence is 14 residues long. V shed 6 bases and J shed 2 bases, with 13 bases lying between them. The CDR3 loop is CASSFPQKNYGYTF. DNA of the CDR3: TGTGCCAGCAGCTTCCCCCAGAAAAACTATGGCTACACCTTC.

As concerns this clone: This sample includes further DNA sequences coding for the same CDR3. The rearrangement links TRBV19 to TRBJ1-2, with 9 bases lining up with TRBD1. The CDR3 spans 13 residues. Germline V lookup: CDR1 LNHDA, CDR2 SQIVND (reference sequence). Trimming at V came to 5 bases and at J to 4 bases, leaving 2 bases not matched to a gene. CDR3 residues: CASSVDRGYGYTF. In nucleotides, the CDR3 is TGTGCCAGTAGTGTGGACAGGGGCTATGGCTACACCTTC.

The rearrangement joins TRBV12-3 or TRBV12-4 to TRBJ1-3; D perhaps matches TRBD1 (5 bases). Deletions cut 4 bases from V and 7 bases from J, with 11 bases between. CDR3 size: 13 residues. This chain's CDR3 is CASSSAGTNTIYF. CDR3 DNA: TGTGCCAGCAGTTCAGCCGGGACTAACACCATATATTTT.

The V and J genes are TRBV5-1 and TRBJ2-3, with D uncertain. In germline, CDR1 is SGHRS, CDR2 YFSETQ. The CDR3 runs 16 residues. Trimming pared 0 bases from V and 0 bases from J, leaving 11 bases between. The CDR3 loop reads CASSLVVTPSTDTQYF. CDR3 DNA: TGCGCCAGCAGCTTGGTTGTGACTCCTAGCACAGATACGCAGTATTTT.

The chain joins TRBV28 to TRBJ1-5, with 11 bases fitting TRBD1. This CDR3 region has 19 residues. CDR1 MDHEN and CDR2 SYDVKM come from the germline V gene. The V and J ends lost 5 bases and 0 bases, in that order; junction bases with no gene match: 12. CDR3 bases: TGTGCCAGCAGTCGACAAAGAGGGACAGGGGGAAATAGCAATCAGCCCCAGCATTTT. This encodes CASSRQRGTGGNSNQPQHF.

The rearrangement uses TRBV27 and TRBJ1-2, with 7 bases aligning to TRBD1. CDR1 and CDR2 (germline): MNHEY, SMNVEV (reference sequence). V shed 6 bases, J shed 5 bases, and the junction held 3 bases outside the gene matches. The CDR3 loop spans 12 amino acids. For the CDR3, the DNA is TGTGCCAGCAGCAGGGGGTTGTATGGCTACACCTTC. Translation: CASSRGLYGYTF.

The chain employs TRBV5-6 and TRBJ2-1, with 9 bases lining up with TRBD2. The germline V gene encodes CDR1 SGHDT and CDR2 YYEEEE. CDR3 length: 17 amino acids. With V trimmed by 0 bases and J by 4 bases, 8 bases remained unmatched. DNA for the CDR3: TGTGCCAGCAGCTTGGGTCCGGGTAGCGGGGGATACAATGAGCAGTTCTTC. It encodes CASSLGPGSGGYNEQFF.

The chain is built from TRBV19 and TRBJ2-4; 10 bases are a match to TRBD2. Germline lookup yields CDR1 LNHDA and CDR2 SQIVND (reference sequence). CDR3 size: 15 residues. The trim removed 5 bases at V and 4 bases at J, leaving 5 bases unmatched. The CDR3 DNA is TGTGCCAGTAGTCGTAGCGGGGGGAAGAAAAACATTCAGTACTTC. It encodes CASSRSGGKKNIQYF.

The chain joins TRBV11-2 to TRBJ2-3; weak D call: TRBD2 (7 bases). The CDR3 loop spans 18 amino acids. Trimming shortened V by 2 bases and J by 4 bases, and 22 bases separated the two germline ends. CDR1 is SGHAT and CDR2 is FQNNGV in the germline V gene. The CDR3 DNA sequence: TGTGCCAGCAGCTTACAGCCTCACGGAGGGGGGGTCGCAGATACGCAGTATTTT. Protein: CASSLQPHGGGVADTQYF.

This chain connects TRBV6-5 to TRBJ2-2, with a weak D call TRBD1 (5 bases). Trimming removed 0 bases from V and 1 base from J, with 9 bases in between. The CDR3 length is 16 residues. The germline V gene encodes CDR1 MNHEY and CDR2 SVGAGI. The CDR3: CASSYSMTVNTGELFF. In DNA, the CDR3 is TGTGCCAGCAGTTACTCGATGACAGTGAACACCGGGGAGCTGTTTTTT.

The gene calls are TRBV19 and TRBJ2-5, with a tentative D call TRBD2 (5 bases). This CDR3 contains 15 residues. Germline V gene lookup returns CDR1 LNHDA and CDR2 SQIVND (reference sequence). Deletions cut 6 bases from V and 4 bases from J, with 18 bases between. The CDR3 sequence is CASRITRGIGETQYF. The CDR3 region has the DNA TGTGCCAGTAGGATTACTAGAGGTATCGGAGAGACCCAGTACTTC.

In its sample, this clone was seen once. This sample also contains other DNA sequences that code for the same CDR3. The rearrangement joins TRBV10-3 to TRBJ2-3, with D possibly TRBD1 on 5 matching bases. Germline V CDR1 and CDR2: ENHRY, SYGVKD. The CDR3 length is 15 residues. Trimming removed 3 bases from V and 4 bases from J, with 14 bases in between. CDR3 loop: CAISDSRGAADTQYF. For the CDR3, the DNA is TGTGCCATCAGTGATTCAAGGGGCGCAGCAGATACGCAGTATTTT.

The rearrangement links TRBV7-8 to TRBJ2-1, with 9 bases identical to TRBD1. V lost 1 base, J lost 6 bases, and 10 bases stayed unmatched. The V gene's germline CDR1 is SGHVS and CDR2 FQNEAQ. The CDR3 is 17 residues long. CDR3 bases: TGTGCCAGCAGCTTAGTGGTCACGGACAGGGGTAGCAATGAGCAGTTCTTC. This translates into CASSLVVTDRGSNEQFF. Using reference TRBV7-8 and TRBJ2-1 for the parts outside the CDR3, the full variable domain is GAGVSQSPRYKVAKRGQDVALRCDPISGHVSLFWYQQALGQGPEFLTYFQNEAQLDKSGLPSDRFFAERPEGSVSTLKIQRTQQEDSAVYLCASSLVVTDRGSNEQFFGPGTRLTVL.

The CDR3 is CASSYTGSAGNTIYF. The CDR3 DNA follows: TGTGCCAGCAGTTACACGGGGTCGGCTGGAAACACCATATATTTT. This chain links TRBV6-5 with TRBJ1-3, with D unresolved. Trimming took off 2 bases at V and 2 bases at J, with 10 bases between the two ends. The CDR3 length is 15 residues. Germline-derived CDR1 and CDR2 are MNHEY and SVGAGI.

This chain links TRBV14 with TRBJ2-1; D unclear. Germline V CDR1 and CDR2: SGHDN, FVKESK. This CDR3 has 12 amino acids. The V end lost 2 bases, the J end lost 9 bases, and 8 bases lay between the germline ends. The CDR3 region is CASSQWRSEQFF. The CDR3 coding sequence is TGTGCCAGCAGCCAATGGAGAAGTGAGCAGTTCTTC. The whole variable domain, filled in from reference TRBV14 and TRBJ2-1, reads EAGVTQFPSHSVIEKGQTVTLRCDPISGHDNLYWYRRVMGKEIKFLLHFVKESKQDESGMPNNRFLAERTGGTYSTLKVQPAELEDSGVYFCASSQWRSEQFFGPGTRLTVL.

This chain connects TRBV7-9 to TRBJ2-5; the match to TRBD1 covers 7 bases. The junction had 7 bases not matched to a gene; V was cut back by 11 bases and J by 4 bases. Germline CDR1 is SEHNR and CDR2 is FQNEAQ (reference sequence). This CDR3 contains 12 residues. This CDR3 is CAGTAASETQYF. In DNA, the CDR3 is TGTGCCGGGACAGCTGCTTCAGAGACCCAGTACTTC.

In its sample, this clone was seen once. J is TRBJ1-3 and V is TRBV15; 7 bases map to TRBD1. The germline V gene encodes CDR1 LNHNV and CDR2 YYDKDF (reference sequence). The CDR3 runs 15 residues. Trimming cost V 4 bases and J 2 bases; bases outside gene matches: 5. Written as DNA, the CDR3 is TGTGCCACCAGCATCCCCGGGACAGCTGGAAACACCATATATTTT. The encoded protein is CATSIPGTAGNTIYF. Full variable domain (remainder filled in from reference TRBV15 and TRBJ1-3): DAMVIQNPRYQVTQFGKPVTLSCSQTLNHNVMYWYQQKSSQAPKLLFHYYDKDFNNEADTPDNFQSRRPNTSFCFLDIRSPGLGDTAMYLCATSIPGTAGNTIYFGEGSWLTVV.